A selection of T cell receptor beta chains follows, all from one sample in a study of TIL therapy for anti-PD-1-resistant metastatic lung cancer. TCRdb's table, derived via immunoSEQ multiplex PCR, lists solely in-frame clones and lacks some. The table lists under 60,000 clones, 86% of them singletons. Here the sequenced sample was blood, taken at baseline. The receptor source for this set is a person between 25 and 80 years old with non-small cell lung cancer. Both conserved end residues are part of each CDR3.

v_call	j_call	cdr3_aa
TRBV18	TRBJ1-2	CASSPDRNYGYTF
TRBV4-1	TRBJ2-7	CASSQGVAYEQYF
TRBV27	TRBJ2-1	CASSSGTGGSNEQFF
TRBV27	TRBJ1-6	CASTIRVGSPLHF
TRBV6-4	TRBJ1-6	CASSETVAGGPLHF
TRBV7-2	TRBJ1-4	CASSLPGATNEKLFF
TRBV19	TRBJ1-1	CASRGQGMNTEAFF
TRBV11-2	TRBJ2-2	CASSLAGELFF
TRBV6-5	TRBJ2-1	CASSFLAGVNEQFF
TRBV6-2/TRBV6-3	TRBJ2-3	CASSYVTAGDTQYF
TRBV9	TRBJ2-5	CASSVAGRGSETQYF
TRBV14	TRBJ1-6	CASSQYRVGSPLHF
TRBV20-1	TRBJ2-1	CSARGHEQFF
TRBV4-2	TRBJ2-6	CASSQLGSGANVLTF
TRBV20-1	TRBJ2-3	CSASGDFGGGATISLYTQYF
TRBV7-6	TRBJ2-2	CASGTWQGRREELFF
TRBV11-3	TRBJ2-3	CASSFGTGLDTQYF
TRBV7-9	TRBJ2-2	CASSLALGLTGELFF
TRBV7-2	TRBJ2-2	CASSLSAGRANTGELFF
TRBV7-2	TRBJ1-1	CASSPRTGTVNTEAFF
TRBV19	TRBJ2-7	CASSFRDRYEQYF
TRBV5-5	TRBJ2-5	CASSLGHGGETQYF
TRBV3-1/TRBV3-2	TRBJ1-1	CASSQDRNTEAFF
TRBV11-3	TRBJ2-1	CASSQSGTEEYNEQFF
TRBV7-2	TRBJ2-7	CASRRGVDYEQYF
TRBV6-1	TRBJ2-7	CASSEMGQGARGEQYF
TRBV19	TRBJ2-2	CASTLAGVSTGELFF
TRBV6-2/TRBV6-3	TRBJ1-1	CASTPKGGTEAFF
TRBV9	TRBJ1-3	CASSVMGTASGNTIYF
TRBV28	TRBJ2-7	CASSMGGGSYEQYF
TRBV7-3	TRBJ2-2	CASSLRRESGELFF
TRBV6-5	TRBJ2-2	CASSSGLPLTGELFF
TRBV14	TRBJ1-5	CASSQHSNQPQHF
TRBV29-1	TRBJ2-5	CSVEWSGQIGVKTQYF
TRBV19	TRBJ1-1	CASSRGTGIDTEAFF
TRBV6-5	TRBJ1-5	CASSRDRLQPQHF
TRBV20-1	TRBJ2-1	CSARDRDRVVF
TRBV11-3	TRBJ2-1	CASSLLSGRGINEQFF
TRBV7-2	TRBJ2-4	CASSLMVWTAKNIQYF
TRBV27	TRBJ1-4	CASSATGGWGEKLFF
TRBV7-9	TRBJ2-7	CATQLGKLHEQYF
TRBV7-2	TRBJ1-5	CASSSDRGHQPQHF
TRBV10-2	TRBJ2-1	CASSRTGEVNEQFF
TRBV18	TRBJ2-2	CASSPDPGPGGELFF
TRBV5-4	TRBJ2-1	CASSPSLADTYNEQFF
TRBV7-2	TRBJ2-1	CASSLAQGGYNEQFF
TRBV6-2/TRBV6-3	TRBJ2-1	CASSYSDYNEQFF
TRBV24-1	TRBJ2-5	CATSDTFIGTQYF
TRBV28	TRBJ2-1	CASSPPGHRSYNEQFF
TRBV5-1	TRBJ2-2	CASRGGTSGSSNTGELFF
TRBV7-2	TRBJ2-4	CASSLGTQRGNIQYF
TRBV12-3/TRBV12-4	TRBJ2-7	CASSSTRGEQYF
TRBV11-2	TRBJ1-1	CASSLGTGFTEAFF